This section outlines one TCR beta chain sequence together with its context. These data originate in a study of blood T cell repertoires in COVID-19. The overall study: T cells, B-cell-depleted T cells, or PBMCs supplied cDNA or gDNA.

The protocol was immunoSEQ multiplex PCR, while the TCRdb copy is restricted to in-frame clones and leaves out a portion. The sample includes 490,000 or so clones, around 85% of them seen just once. Germline CDR1 is KGHSH and CDR2 is LQKENI. Losses at the gene ends were 3 bases for V and 6 bases for J; bases not matched to a gene: 4. The CDR3 is 14 residues long. The sample comprised PBMCs or T cells enriched from blood (not recorded which). The V call is TRBV18, the J call TRBJ1-2, with TRBD1 identical over 10 bases. This clonotype was sampled from an older woman who had recovered from COVID-19. CDR3 in DNA: TGTGCCAGCTCACCGGGACAGGGGCGTCATGGCTACACCTTC. Translated: CASSPGQGRHGYTF.